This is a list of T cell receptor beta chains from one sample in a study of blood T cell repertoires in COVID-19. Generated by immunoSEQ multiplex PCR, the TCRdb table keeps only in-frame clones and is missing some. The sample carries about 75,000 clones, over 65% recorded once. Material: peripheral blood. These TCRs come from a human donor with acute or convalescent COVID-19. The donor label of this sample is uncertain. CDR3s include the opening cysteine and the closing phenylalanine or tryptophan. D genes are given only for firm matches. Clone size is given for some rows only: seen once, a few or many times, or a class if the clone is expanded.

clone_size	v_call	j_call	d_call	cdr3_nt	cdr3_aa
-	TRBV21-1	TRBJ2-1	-	TGTGCCAGCAGCAAACCGGAGGACAGGAACAGCCCGGTGAAGCAGTTCTTC	CASSKPEDRNSPVKQFF
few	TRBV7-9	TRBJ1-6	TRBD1	TGTGCCAGCAGCTCCGGGACAGGGAGATCACCCCTCCACTTT	CASSSGTGRSPLHF
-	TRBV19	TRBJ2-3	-	TGTGCCAGTGCGATCCCCAGCACAGATACGCAGTATTTT	CASAIPSTDTQYF
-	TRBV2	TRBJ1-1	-	TGTGCCAGCAATCTCGGGGTTCAAGCTTTCTTT	CASNLGVQAFF
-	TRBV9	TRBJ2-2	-	TGTGCCAGCAGCGTAGCCGGGACACTGAACACCGGGGAGCTGTTTTTT	CASSVAGTLNTGELFF
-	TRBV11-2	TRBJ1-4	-	TGTGCCAGCAGCTCTCTACTCGAGAAAAAACTGTTTTTT	CASSSLLEKKLFF
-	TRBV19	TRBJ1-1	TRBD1	TGTGCCAGTAGTACCCACGGGACAGGGAACACTGAAGCTTTCTTT	CASSTHGTGNTEAFF
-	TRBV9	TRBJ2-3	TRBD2	TGTGCCAGCAGCTTCGGACTAGCGGGAGTGACAGATACGCAGTATTTT	CASSFGLAGVTDTQYF
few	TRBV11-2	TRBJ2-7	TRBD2	TGTGCCAGCACCGTTTCTAGCGGGAGGGCCTACGAGCAGTACTTC	CASTVSSGRAYEQYF
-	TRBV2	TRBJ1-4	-	TGTGCCAGCAGTGACAGGTCGAATGAAAAACTGTTTTTT	CASSDRSNEKLFF